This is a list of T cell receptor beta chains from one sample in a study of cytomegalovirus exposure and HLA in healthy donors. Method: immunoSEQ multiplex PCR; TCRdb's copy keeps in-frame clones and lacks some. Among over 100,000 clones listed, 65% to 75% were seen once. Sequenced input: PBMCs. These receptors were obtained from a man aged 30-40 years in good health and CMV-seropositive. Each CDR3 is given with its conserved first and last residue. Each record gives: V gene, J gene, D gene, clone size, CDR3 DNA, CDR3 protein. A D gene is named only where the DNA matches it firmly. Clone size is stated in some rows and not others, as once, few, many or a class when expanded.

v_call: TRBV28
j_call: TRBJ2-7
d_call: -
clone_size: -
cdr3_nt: TGTGCCAGCAGTTTTTTGTCAGGACACAGCTCCTACGAGCAGTACTTC
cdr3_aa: CASSFLSGHSSYEQYF

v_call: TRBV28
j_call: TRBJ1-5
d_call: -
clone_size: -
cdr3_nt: TGTGCCAGCAGTTTTTGGGGGCCGAGGCAGCCCCAGCATTTT
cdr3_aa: CASSFWGPRQPQHF

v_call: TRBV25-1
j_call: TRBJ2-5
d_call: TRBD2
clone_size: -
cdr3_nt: TGTGCCAGCAGTGAAGATGGCGGGGGGTGGGAGACCCAGTACTTC
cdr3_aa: CASSEDGGGWETQYF

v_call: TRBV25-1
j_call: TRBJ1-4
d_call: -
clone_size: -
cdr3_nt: TGTGCCAGCAGTGAATATGGGGCAGGTTCCTCAACTAATGAAAAACTGTTTTTT
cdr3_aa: CASSEYGAGSSTNEKLFF

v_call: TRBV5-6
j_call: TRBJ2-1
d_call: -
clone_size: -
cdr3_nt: TGTGCCAGCAGCAAAGGGCCGGGGGGCGGAGAGCAGTTCTTC
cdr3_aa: CASSKGPGGGEQFF

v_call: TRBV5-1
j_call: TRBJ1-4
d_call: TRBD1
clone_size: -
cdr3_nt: TGCGCCAGCAGCTCTTCCGGGACAGGGTATAATGAAAAACTGTTTTTT
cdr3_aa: CASSSSGTGYNEKLFF

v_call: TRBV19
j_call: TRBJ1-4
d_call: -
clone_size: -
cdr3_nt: TGTGCCAGTAGTATCGGGGGAAATGAAAAACTGTTTTTT
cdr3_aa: CASSIGGNEKLFF

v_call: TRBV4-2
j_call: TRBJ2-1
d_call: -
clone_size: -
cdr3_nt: TGTGCCAGCAGCCAAGACGCCAGTCTCAACAATGAGCAGTTCTTC
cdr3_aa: CASSQDASLNNEQFF

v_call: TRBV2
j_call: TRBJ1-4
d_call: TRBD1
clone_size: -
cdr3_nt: TGTGCCACGGGACAGGTGCATAATGAAAAACTGTTTTTT
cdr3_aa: CATGQVHNEKLFF

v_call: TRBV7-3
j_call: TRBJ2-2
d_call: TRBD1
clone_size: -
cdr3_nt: TGTGCCAGCAGCTACGACAGGGGCACCGGGGAGCTGTTTTTT
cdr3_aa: CASSYDRGTGELFF

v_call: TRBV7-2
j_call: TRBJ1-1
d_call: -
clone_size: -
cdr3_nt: TGTGCCAGCAGCCAAAACTACAGGGATAGGGCTTTCTTT
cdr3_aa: CASSQNYRDRAFF

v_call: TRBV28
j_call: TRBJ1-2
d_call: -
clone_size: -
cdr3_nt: TGTGCCAGCAGTTCTTCTACTGGCTACACCTTC
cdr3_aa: CASSSSTGYTF

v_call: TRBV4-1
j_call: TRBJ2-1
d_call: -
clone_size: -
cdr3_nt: TGCGCCAGCAGCAGAAACCGGGACAAAACCTACAATGAGCAGTTCTTC
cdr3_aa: CASSRNRDKTYNEQFF

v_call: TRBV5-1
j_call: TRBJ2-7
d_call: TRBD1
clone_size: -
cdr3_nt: TGCGCCAGCAGCGTCGACAGGGGTTTAGGTTACGAGCAGTACTTC
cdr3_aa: CASSVDRGLGYEQYF

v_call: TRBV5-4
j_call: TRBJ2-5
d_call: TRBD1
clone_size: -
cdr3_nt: TGTGCCAGCAGCTGGGACAGCCAAGAGACCCAGTACTTC
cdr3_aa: CASSWDSQETQYF

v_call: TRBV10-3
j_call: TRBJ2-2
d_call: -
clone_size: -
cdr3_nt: TGTGCCATCAGTGAGATGTCAGGGCCGTCGAACACCGGGGAGCTGTTTTTT
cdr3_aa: CAISEMSGPSNTGELFF

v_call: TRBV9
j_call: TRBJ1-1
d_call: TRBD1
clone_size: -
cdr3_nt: TGTGCCAGCAGCGTAGGACAGGGACCGAAGACTGAAGCTTTCTTT
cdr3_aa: CASSVGQGPKTEAFF

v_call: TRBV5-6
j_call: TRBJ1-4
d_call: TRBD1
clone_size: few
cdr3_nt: TGTGCCAGCAGCTCCACTTACAGGGGGGGGAATGAAAAACTGTTTTTT
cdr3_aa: CASSSTYRGGNEKLFF

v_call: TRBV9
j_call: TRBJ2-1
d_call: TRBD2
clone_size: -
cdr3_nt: TGTGCCAGCAGCGTGGGGGCTAGCGGGTTGGGCGACAATGAGCAGTTCTTC
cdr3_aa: CASSVGASGLGDNEQFF

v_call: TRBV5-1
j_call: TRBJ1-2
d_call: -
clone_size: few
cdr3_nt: TGCGCCAGCAGCTATGGGGGGGACTATGGCTACACCTTC
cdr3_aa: CASSYGGDYGYTF

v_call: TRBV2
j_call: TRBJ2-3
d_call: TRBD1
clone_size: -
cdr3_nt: TGTGCCAGCAGAACCGGGACAGGGGGCACAGATACGCAGTATTTT
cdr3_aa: CASRTGTGGTDTQYF

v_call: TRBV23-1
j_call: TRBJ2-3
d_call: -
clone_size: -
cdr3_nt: TGCGCCAGCAGTCAATTTACATATACGCAGTATTTT
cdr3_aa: CASSQFTYTQYF

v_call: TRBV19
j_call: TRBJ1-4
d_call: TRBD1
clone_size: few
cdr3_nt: TGTGCCAGCGCGACAGGGGGCGCGGGTGAAAAACTGTTTTTT
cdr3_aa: CASATGGAGEKLFF

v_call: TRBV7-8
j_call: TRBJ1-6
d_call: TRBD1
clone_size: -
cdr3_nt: TGTGCCAGCAGCAGACAGGGTATTAGCGCCTATAATTCACCCCTCCACTTT
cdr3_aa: CASSRQGISAYNSPLHF

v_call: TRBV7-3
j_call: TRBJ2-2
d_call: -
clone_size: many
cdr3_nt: TGTGCCAGCAGCCAGCCGACAGCAGACACCGGGGAGCTGTTTTTT
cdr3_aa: CASSQPTADTGELFF

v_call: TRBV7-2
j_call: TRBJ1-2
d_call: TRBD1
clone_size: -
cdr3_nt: TGTGCCAGCAGCTTAGTAGGCGAGGGGGCATACTATGGCTACACCTTC
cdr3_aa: CASSLVGEGAYYGYTF

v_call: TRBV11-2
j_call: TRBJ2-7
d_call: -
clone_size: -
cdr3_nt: TGTGCCAGCAGCCCACAGGGATACGAGCAGTACTTC
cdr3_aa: CASSPQGYEQYF

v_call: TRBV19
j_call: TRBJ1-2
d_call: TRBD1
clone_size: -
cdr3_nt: TGTGCCAGTAGTATTCTATCAGGGGGCTCTCCTAACTATGGCTACCCCTTC
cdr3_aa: CASSILSGGSPNYGYPF

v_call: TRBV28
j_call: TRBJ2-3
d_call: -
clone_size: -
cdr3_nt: TGTGCCAGCAGTTTACAAGATACGCAGTATTTT
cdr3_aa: CASSLQDTQYF

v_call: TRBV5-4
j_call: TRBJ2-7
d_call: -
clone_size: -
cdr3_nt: TGTGCCAGCAGCCTCCCCGGGGAAGCTAGGTACGAGCAGTACTTC
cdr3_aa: CASSLPGEARYEQYF

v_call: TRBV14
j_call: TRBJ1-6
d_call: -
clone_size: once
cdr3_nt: TGTGCCAGCAGCCGACGACATGCGGGCTCCTATAATTCACCCCTCCACTTT
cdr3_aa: CASSRRHAGSYNSPLHF

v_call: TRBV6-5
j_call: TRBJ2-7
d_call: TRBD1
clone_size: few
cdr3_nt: TGTGCCAGCAGCCGGACAGGGCCAGGTTCGAGAGAGCAGTACTTC
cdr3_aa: CASSRTGPGSREQYF

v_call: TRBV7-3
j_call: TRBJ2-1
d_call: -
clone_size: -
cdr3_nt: TGTGCCAGCAGCTACCGACAGGGAGGAGGGAATGAGCAGTTCTTC
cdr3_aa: CASSYRQGGGNEQFF